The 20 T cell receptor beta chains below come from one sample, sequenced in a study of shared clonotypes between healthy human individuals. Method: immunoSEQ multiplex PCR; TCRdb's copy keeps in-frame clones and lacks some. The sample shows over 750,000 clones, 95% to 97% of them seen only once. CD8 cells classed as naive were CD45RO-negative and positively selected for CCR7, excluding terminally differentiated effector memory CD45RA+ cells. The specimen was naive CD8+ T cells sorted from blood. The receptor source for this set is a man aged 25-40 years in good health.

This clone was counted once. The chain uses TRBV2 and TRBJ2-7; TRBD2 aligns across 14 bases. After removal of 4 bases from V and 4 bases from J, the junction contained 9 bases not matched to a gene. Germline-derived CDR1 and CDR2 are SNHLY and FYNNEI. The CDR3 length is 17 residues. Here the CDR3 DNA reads TGTGCCAGCAGTGGGGGACTAGCGGGAGACTCCGGGTACGAGCAGTACTTC. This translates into CASSGGLAGDSGYEQYF.

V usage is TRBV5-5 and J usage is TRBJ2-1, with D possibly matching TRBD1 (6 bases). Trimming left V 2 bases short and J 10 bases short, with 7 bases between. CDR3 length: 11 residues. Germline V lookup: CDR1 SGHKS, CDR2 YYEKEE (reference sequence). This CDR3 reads CASSFTGEQFF. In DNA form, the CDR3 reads TGTGCCAGCAGCTTTACAGGGGAGCAGTTCTTC.

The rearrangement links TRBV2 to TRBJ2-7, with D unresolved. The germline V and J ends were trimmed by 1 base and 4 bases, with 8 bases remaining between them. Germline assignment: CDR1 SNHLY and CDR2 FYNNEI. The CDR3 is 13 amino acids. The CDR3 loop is CASSEELGYEQYF. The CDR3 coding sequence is TGTGCCAGCAGTGAAGAGCTGGGTTACGAGCAGTACTTC.

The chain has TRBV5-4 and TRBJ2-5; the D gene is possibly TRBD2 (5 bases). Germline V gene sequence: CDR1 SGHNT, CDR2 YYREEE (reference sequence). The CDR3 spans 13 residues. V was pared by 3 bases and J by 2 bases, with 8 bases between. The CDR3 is CASSSEEQETQYF. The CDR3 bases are TGTGCCAGCAGCTCGGAGGAGCAAGAGACCCAGTACTTC.

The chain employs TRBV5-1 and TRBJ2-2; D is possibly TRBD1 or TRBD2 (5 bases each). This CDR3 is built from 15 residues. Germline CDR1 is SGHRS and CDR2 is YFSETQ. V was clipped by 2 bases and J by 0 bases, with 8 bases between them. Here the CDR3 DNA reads TGCGCCAGCAGCTTCGGGACGGCGAACACCGGGGAGCTGTTTTTT. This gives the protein CASSFGTANTGELFF.

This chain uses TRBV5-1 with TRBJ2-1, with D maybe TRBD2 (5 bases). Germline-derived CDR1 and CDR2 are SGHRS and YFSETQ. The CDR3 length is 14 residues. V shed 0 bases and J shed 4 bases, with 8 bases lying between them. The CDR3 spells CASSLEGDYNEQFF. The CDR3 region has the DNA TGCGCCAGCAGCTTGGAGGGAGATTACAATGAGCAGTTCTTC. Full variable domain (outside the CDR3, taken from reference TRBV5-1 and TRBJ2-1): KAGVTQTPRYLIKTRGQQVTLSCSPISGHRSVSWYQQTPGQGLQFLFEYFSETQRNKGNFPGRFSGRQFSNSRSEMNVSTLELGDSALYLCASSLEGDYNEQFFGPGTRLTVL.

The CDR3 sequence is CASSEALAGSSYNEQFF. The CDR3 coding sequence is TGTGCCAGCAGTGAAGCGCTAGCGGGCTCCTCCTACAATGAGCAGTTCTTC. The rearrangement joins TRBV6-1 to TRBJ2-1, with 8 bases aligning to TRBD2. Germline CDR1 MNHNS, CDR2 SASEGT. The CDR3 has 17 amino acids. Trimming removed 0 bases from V and 0 bases from J; junction bases left unmatched: 4.

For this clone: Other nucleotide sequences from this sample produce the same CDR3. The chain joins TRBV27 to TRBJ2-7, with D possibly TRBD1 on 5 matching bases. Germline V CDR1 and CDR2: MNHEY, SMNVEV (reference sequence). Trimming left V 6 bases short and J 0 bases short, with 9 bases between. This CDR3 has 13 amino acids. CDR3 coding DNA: TGTGCCAGCAGCTACAGGAGCTCCTACGAGCAGTACTTC. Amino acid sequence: CASSYRSSYEQYF.

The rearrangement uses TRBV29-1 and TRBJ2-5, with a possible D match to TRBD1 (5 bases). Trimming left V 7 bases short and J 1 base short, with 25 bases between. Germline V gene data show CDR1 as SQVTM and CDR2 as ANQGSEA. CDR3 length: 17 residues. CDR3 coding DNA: TGCAGCGCAAATGGGGCAGGGTCTGTATTGGGCCAAGAGACCCAGTACTTC. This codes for CSANGAGSVLGQETQYF.

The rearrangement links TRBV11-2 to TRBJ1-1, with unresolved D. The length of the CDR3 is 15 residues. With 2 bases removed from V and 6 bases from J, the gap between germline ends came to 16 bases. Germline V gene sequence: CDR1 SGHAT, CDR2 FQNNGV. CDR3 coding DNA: TGTGCCAGCAGCTTAAGTCCCGGAAGTTCCCCTGAAGCTTTCTTT. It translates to CASSLSPGSSPEAFF.

DNA for the CDR3: TGCGCCAGCGTAGCGGGAGTGCCCGGGGAGCTGTTTTTT. As protein: CASVAGVPGELFF. This sequence joins TRBV10-2 and TRBJ2-2; 9 bases fit TRBD2. V lost 8 bases, J lost 6 bases, and 4 bases stayed unmatched. This CDR3 is 13 amino acids long. From germline, CDR1 is WSHSY and CDR2 SAAADI.

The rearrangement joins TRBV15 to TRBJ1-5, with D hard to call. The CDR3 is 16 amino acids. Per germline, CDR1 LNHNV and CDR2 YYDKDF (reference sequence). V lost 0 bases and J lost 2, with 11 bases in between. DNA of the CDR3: TGTGCCACCAGCAGAGATGATCTCGTCGGCAATCAGCCCCAGCATTTT. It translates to CATSRDDLVGNQPQHF.

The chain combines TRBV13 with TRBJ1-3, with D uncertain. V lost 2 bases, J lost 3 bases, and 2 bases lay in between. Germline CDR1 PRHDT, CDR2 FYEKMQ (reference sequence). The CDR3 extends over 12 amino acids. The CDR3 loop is CASSLLGNTIYF. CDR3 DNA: TGTGCCAGCAGCTTACTTGGAAACACCATATATTTT.

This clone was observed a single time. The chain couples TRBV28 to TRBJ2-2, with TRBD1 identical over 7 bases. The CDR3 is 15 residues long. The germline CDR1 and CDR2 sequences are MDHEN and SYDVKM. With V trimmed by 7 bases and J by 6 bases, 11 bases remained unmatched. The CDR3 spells CASIQTGDPSGELFF. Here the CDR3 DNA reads TGTGCCAGCATCCAAACAGGGGATCCTTCCGGGGAGCTGTTTTTT.

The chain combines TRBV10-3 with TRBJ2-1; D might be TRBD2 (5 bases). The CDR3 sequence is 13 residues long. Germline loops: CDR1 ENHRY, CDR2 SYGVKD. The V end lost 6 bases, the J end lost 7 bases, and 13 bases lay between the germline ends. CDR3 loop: CAISVGDRNEQFF. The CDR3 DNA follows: TGTGCCATCAGCGTCGGGGATCGTAATGAGCAGTTCTTC.

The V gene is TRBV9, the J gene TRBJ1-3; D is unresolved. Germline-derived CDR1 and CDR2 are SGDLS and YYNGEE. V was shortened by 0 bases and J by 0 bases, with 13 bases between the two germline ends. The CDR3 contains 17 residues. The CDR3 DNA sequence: TGTGCCAGCAGCGTAGGGCCCCACCGGGACTCTGGAAACACCATATATTTT. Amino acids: CASSVGPHRDSGNTIYF.

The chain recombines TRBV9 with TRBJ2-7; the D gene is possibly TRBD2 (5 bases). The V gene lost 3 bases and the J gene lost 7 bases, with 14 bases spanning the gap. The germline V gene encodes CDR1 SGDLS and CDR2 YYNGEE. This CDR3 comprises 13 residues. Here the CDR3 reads CASSEDPGVEQYF. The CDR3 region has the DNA TGTGCCAGCAGCGAGGACCCCGGGGTGGAGCAGTACTTC. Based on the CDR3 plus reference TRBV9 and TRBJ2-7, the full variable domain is DSGVTQTPKHLITATGQRVTLRCSPRSGDLSVYWYQQSLDQGLQFLIQYYNGEERAKGNILERFSAQQFPDLHSELNLSSLELGDSALYFCASSEDPGVEQYFGPGTRLTVT.

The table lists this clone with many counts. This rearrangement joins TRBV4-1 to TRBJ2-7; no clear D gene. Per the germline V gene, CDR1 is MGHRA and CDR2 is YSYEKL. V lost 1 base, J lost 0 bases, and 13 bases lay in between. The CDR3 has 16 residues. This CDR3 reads CASSQVAVPSSYEQYF. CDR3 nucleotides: TGCGCCAGCAGCCAAGTTGCAGTACCGAGCTCCTACGAGCAGTACTTC.

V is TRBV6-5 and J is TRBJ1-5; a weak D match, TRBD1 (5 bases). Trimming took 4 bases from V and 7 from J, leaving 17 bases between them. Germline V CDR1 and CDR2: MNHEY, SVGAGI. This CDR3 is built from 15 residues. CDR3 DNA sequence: TGTGCCAGCAGTTTCACCGGGGGGGGGACCCAGCCCCAGCATTTT. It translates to CASSFTGGGTQPQHF.

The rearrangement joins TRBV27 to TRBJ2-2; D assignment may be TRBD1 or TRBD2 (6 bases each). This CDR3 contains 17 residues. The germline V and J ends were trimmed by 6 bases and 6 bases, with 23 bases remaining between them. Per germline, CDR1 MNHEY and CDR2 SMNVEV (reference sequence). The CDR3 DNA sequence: TGTGCCAGCAGAAGGCCCGGTAGGAGGGACACCGCCGGGGAGCTGTTTTTT. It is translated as CASRRPGRRDTAGELFF.